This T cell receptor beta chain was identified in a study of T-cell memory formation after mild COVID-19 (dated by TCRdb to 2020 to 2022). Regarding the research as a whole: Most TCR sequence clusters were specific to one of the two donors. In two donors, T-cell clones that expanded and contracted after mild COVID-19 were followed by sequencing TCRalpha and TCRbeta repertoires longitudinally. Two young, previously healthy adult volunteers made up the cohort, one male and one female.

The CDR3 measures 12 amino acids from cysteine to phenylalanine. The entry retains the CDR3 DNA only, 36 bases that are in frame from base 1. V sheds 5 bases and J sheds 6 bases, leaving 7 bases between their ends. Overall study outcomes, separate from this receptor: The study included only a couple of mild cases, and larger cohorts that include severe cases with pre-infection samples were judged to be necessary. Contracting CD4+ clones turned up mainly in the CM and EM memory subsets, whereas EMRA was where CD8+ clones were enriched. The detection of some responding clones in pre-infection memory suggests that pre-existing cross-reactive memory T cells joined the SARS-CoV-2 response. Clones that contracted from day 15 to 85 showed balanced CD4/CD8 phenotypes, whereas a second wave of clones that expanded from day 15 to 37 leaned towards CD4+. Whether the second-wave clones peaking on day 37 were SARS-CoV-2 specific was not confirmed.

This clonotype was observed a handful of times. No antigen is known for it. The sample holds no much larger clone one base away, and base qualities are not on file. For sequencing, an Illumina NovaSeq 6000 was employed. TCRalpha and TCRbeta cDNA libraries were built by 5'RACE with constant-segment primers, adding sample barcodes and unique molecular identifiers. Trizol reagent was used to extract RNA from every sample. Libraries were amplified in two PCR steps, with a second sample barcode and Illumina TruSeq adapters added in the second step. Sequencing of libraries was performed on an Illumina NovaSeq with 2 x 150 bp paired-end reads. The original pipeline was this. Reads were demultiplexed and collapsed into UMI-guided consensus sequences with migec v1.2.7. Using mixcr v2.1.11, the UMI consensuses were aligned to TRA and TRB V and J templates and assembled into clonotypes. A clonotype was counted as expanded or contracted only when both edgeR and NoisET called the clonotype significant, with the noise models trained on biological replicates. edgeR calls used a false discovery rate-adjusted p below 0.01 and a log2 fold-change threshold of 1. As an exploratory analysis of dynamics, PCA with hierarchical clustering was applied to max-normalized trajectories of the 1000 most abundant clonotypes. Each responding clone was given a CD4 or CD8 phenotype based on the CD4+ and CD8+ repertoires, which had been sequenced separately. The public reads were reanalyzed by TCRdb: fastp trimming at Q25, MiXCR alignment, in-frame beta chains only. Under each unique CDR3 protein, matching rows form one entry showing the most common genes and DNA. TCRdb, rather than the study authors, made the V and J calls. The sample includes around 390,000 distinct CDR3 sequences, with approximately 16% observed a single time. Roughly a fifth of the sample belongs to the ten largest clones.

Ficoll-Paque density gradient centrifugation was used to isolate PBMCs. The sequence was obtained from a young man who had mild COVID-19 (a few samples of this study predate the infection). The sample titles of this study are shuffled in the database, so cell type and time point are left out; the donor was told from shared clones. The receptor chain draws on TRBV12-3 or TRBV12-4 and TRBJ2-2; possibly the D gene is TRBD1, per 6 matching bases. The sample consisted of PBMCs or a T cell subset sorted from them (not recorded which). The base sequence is TGTGCCAGCAGTACAGGGTCCGGGGAGCTGTTTTTT. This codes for CASSTGSGELFF.